The clone carrying this T cell receptor beta chain occurred once. The data were obtained in a study of cytomegalovirus exposure and HLA in healthy donors. Germline V gives CDR1 GTSNPN, CDR2 SVGIG (reference sequence). The CDR3 runs to 13 residues. V lost 1 base and J 0 bases, leaving 4 bases between the germline ends. Donors came from a validation cohort of fewer than 150 subjects, distinct from the first 666-subject cohort. The method was immunoSEQ multiplex PCR; TCRdb's version includes in-frame clones alone and lacks a portion of them. Of nearly 80,000 clones listed, approximately 94% are singletons.

The sequencing sample was made of PBMCs. The rearrangement joins TRBV30 to TRBJ1-5, with unresolved D. The sequence was collected from a woman younger than 45 in good health and CMV-seronegative. CDR3 amino acids: CAWSASSNQPQHF. CDR3 in DNA: TGTGCCTGGAGTGCCTCTAGCAATCAGCCCCAGCATTTT.